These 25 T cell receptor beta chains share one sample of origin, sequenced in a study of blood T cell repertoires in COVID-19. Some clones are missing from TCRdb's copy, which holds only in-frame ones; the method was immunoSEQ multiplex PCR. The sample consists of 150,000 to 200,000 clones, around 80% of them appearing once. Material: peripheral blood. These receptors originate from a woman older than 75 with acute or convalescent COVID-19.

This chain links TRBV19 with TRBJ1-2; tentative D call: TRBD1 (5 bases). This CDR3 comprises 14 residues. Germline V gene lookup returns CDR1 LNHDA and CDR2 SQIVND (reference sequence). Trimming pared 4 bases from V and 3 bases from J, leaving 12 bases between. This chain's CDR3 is CASSSRGIDYGYTF. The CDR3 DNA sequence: TGTGCCAGTAGTAGTCGGGGGATCGACTATGGCTACACCTTC.

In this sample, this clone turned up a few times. CDR3 in amino acids: CASSQFETEFYNEQFF. The CDR3 coding sequence is TGTGCCAGCAGCCAGTTTGAGACAGAGTTCTACAATGAGCAGTTCTTC. This chain uses TRBV13 with TRBJ2-1, with D possibly matching TRBD1 (5 bases). This CDR3 is built from 16 residues. Per the germline V gene, CDR1 is PRHDT and CDR2 is FYEKMQ (reference sequence). Trimming left V 5 bases short and J 3 bases short, with 17 bases between. Supplemented by reference TRBV13 and TRBJ2-1, the full variable domain reads AAGVIQSPRHLIKEKRETATLKCYPIPRHDTVYWYQQGPGQDPQFLISFYEKMQSDKGSIPDRFSAQQFSDYHSELNMSSLELGDSALYFCASSQFETEFYNEQFFGPGTRLTVL.

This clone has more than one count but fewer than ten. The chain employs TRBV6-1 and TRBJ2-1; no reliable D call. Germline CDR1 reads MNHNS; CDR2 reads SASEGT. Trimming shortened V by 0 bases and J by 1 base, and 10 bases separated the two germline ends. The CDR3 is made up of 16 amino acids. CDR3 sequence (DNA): TGTGCCAGCAGTGAAGCGCAGCGTATTTCCTACAATGAGCAGTTCTTC. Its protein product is CASSEAQRISYNEQFF.

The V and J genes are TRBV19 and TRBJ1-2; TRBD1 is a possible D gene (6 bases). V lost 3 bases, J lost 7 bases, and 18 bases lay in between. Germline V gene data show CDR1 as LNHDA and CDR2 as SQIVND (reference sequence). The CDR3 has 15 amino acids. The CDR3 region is CASSITHRVGLGYTF. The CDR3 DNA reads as TGTGCCAGTAGTATCACCCACAGGGTGGGCCTTGGCTACACCTTC.

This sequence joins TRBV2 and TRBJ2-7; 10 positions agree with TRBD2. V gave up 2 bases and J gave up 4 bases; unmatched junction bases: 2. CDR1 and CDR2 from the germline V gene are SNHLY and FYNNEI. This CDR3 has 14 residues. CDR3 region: CASSEPSGSYEQYF. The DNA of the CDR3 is TGTGCCAGCAGTGAACCTAGCGGGAGTTACGAGCAGTACTTC.

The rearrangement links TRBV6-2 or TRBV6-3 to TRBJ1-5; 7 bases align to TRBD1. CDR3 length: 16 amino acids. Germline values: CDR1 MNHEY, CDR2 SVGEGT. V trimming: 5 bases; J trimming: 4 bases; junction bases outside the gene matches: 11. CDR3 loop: CASSEDRFVGNQPQHF. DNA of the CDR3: TGTGCCAGCAGTGAGGACAGGTTTGTTGGGAATCAGCCCCAGCATTTT.

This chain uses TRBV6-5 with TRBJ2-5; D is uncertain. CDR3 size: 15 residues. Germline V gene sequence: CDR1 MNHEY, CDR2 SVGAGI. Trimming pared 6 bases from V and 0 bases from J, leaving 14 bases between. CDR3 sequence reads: CASSLIPVNQETQYF. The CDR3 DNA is TGTGCCAGCAGCCTTATCCCCGTAAACCAAGAGACCCAGTACTTC.

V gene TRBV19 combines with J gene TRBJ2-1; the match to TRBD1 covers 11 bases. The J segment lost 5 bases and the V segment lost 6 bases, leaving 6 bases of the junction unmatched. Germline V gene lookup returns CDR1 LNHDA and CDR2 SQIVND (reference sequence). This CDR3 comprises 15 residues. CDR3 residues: CASSDGTGGNNEQFF. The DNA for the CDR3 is TGTGCCAGTAGCGACGGGACAGGGGGTAACAATGAGCAGTTCTTC.

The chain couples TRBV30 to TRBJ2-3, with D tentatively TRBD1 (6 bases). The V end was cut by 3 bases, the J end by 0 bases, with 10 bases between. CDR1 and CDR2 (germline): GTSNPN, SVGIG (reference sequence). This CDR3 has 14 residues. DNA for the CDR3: TGTGCCTGGAGCGCCGGACAGAGCACAGATACGCAGTATTTT. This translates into CAWSAGQSTDTQYF.

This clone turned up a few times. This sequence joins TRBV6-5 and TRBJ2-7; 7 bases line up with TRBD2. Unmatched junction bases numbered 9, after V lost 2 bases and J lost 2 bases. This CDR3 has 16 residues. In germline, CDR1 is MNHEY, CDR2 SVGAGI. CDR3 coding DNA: TGTGCCAGCAGTTACCAATCTCGGACTAGTCCCTACGAGCAGTACTTC. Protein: CASSYQSRTSPYEQYF.

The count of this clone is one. This chain's CDR3 is CASSLPGELNEQFF. The CDR3 DNA is TGTGCCAGCAGCTTACCTGGGGAGTTAAATGAGCAGTTCTTC. This chain joins TRBV5-4 and TRBJ2-1, with D possibly being TRBD2 (5 bases). V lost 2 bases and J 7 bases, leaving 13 bases between the germline ends. This CDR3 is built from 14 residues. Per the germline V gene, CDR1 is SGHNT and CDR2 is YYREEE (reference sequence).

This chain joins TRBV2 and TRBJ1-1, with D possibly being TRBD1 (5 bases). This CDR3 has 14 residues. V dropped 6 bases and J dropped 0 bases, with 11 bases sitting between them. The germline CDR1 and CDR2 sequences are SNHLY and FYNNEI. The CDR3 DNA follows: TGTGCCAGCAGGGGAGGACAAGTGAACACTGAAGCTTTCTTT. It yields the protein CASRGGQVNTEAFF.

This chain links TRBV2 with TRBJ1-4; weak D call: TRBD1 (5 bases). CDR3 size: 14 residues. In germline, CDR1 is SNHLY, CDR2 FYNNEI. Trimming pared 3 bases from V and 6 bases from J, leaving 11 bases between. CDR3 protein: CASSENQGYEKLFF. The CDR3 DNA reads TGTGCCAGCAGTGAGAACCAGGGCTATGAAAAACTGTTTTTT.

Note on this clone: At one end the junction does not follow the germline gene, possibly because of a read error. The CDR3 reads CASNVARAGANVLTF. CDR3 coding DNA: TGTGCCAGCAACGTAGCTAGAGCTGGGGCCAACGTCCTGACTTTC. The J gene is TRBJ2-6, the V gene TRBV9; D is uncertain. The CDR3 extends over 15 amino acids. Germline V gene sequence: CDR1 SGDLS, CDR2 YYNGEE.

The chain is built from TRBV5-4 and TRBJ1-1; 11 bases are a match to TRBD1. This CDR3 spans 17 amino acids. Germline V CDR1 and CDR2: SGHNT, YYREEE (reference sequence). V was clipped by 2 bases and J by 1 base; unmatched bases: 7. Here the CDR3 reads CASSFPLGQGANTEAFF. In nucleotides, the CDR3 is TGTGCCAGCAGCTTCCCCCTCGGACAGGGGGCGAACACTGAAGCTTTCTTT.

The CDR3 DNA follows: TGCGCCAGCAGCTTGGCCTGGGCCGACAGCTCCTACGAGCAGTACTTC. It codes for CASSLAWADSSYEQYF. The V and J genes are TRBV5-1 and TRBJ2-7; TRBD1 is a possible D gene (5 bases). V was trimmed by 0 bases and J by 0 bases, leaving 13 bases between them. This CDR3 is built from 16 residues. Germline V gene data show CDR1 as SGHRS and CDR2 as YFSETQ.

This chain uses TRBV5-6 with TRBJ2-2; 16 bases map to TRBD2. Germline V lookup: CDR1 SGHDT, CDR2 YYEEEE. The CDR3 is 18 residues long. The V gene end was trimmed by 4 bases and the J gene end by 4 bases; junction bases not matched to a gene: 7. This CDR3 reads CASSPVGLAGGGTGELFF. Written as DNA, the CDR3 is TGTGCCAGCAGCCCGGTGGGACTAGCGGGAGGGGGCACCGGGGAGCTGTTTTTT.

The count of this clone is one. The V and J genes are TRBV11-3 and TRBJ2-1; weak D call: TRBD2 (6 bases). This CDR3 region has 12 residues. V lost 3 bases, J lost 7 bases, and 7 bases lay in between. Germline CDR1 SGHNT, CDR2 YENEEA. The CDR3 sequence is CASSFSGNEQFF. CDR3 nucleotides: TGTGCCAGCAGCTTTAGCGGAAATGAGCAGTTCTTC.

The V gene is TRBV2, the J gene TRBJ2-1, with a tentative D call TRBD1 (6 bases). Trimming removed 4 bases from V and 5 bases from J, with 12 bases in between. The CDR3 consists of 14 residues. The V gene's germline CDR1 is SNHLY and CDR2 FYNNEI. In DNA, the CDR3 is TGTGCCAGCAGTGTTCAGGGGACAAACAATGAGCAGTTCTTC. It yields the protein CASSVQGTNNEQFF.

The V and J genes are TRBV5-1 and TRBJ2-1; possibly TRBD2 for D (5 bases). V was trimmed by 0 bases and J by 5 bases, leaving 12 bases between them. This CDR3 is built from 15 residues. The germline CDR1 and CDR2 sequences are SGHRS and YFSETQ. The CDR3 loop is CASSLAGLPNNEQFF. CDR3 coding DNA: TGCGCCAGCAGCTTGGCAGGACTTCCTAACAATGAGCAGTTCTTC.

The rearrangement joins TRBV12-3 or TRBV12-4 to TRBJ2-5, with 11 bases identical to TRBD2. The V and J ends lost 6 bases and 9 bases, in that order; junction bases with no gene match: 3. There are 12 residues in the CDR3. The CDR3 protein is CASRRLAGPQYF. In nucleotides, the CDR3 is TGTGCCAGCAGACGACTAGCGGGACCCCAGTACTTC.

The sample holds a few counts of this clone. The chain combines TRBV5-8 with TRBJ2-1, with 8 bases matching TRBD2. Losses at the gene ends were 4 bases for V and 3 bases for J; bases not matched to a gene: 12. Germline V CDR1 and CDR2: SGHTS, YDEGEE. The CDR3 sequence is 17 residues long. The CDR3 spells CASSLRRLAGIYNEQFF. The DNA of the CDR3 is TGTGCCAGCAGCCTCCGCCGATTAGCGGGGATCTACAATGAGCAGTTCTTC.

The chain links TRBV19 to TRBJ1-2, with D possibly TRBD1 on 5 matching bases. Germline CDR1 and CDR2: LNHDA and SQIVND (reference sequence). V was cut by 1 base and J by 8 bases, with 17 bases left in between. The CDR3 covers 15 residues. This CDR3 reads CASSIAGRDTRGYTF. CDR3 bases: TGTGCCAGTAGTATAGCGGGCAGGGATACGAGAGGCTACACCTTC.

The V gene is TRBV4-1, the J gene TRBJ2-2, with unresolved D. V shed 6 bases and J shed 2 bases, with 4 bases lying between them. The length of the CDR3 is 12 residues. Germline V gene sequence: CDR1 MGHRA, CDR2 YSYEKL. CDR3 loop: CASSLNTGELFF. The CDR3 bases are TGCGCCAGCAGTCTCAACACCGGGGAGCTGTTTTTT.

The CDR3 sequence is CASSPRGQGMTDTQYF. CDR3 in DNA: TGTGCCAGCTCACCACGTGGACAGGGGATGACAGATACGCAGTATTTT. This rearrangement joins TRBV18 to TRBJ2-3; 9 positions agree with TRBD1. CDR1 KGHSH and CDR2 LQKENI come from the germline V gene. The length of the CDR3 is 16 residues. Trimming took 1 base from V and 3 from J; bases not matched to a gene: 5.